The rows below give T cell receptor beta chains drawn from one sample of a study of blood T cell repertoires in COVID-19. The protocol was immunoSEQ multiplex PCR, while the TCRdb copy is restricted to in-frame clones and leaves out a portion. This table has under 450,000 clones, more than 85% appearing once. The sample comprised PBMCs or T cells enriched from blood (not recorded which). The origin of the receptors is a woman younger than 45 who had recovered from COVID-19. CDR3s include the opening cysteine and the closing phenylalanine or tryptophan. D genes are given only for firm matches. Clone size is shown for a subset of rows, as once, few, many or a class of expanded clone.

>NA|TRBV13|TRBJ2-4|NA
TGTGCCAGCAGCTCACAGGGAAGAAACATTCAGTACTTC
CASSSQGRNIQYF
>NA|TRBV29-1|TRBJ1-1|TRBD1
TGCAGCGGACGAACAGGGGAGAACACTGAAGCTTTCTTT
CSGRTGENTEAFF
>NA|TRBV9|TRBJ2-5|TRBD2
TGTGCCAGCAGCGTTGGTGGGCTAGCGGGAGGACAAGAGACCCAGTACTTC
CASSVGGLAGGQETQYF
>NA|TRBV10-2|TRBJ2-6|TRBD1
TGCGCCAGCAGTGAGAACCGGGACAGCCATTCCTCTGGGGCCAACGTCCTGACTTTC
CASSENRDSHSSGANVLTF
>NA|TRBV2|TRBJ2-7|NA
TGTGCCACCGAACGGGACACAACCTACGAGCAGTACTTC
CATERDTTYEQYF
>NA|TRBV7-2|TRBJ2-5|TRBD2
TGTGCCAGCAGCCCCAGACTAGCGGTAGAGACCCAGTACTTC
CASSPRLAVETQYF
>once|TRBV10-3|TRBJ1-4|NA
TGTGCCATCAGTGCCCAATCCGGGAGGGGTGAAAAACTGTTTTTT
CAISAQSGRGEKLFF
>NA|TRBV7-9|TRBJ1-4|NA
TGTGCCAGCAGCCCTAACCCGACAGACCGTAATGAAAAACTGTTTTTT
CASSPNPTDRNEKLFF
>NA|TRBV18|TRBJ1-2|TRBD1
TGTGCCAGCTCACCAACCCAGGGGGAACACTATGGCTACACCTTC
CASSPTQGEHYGYTF
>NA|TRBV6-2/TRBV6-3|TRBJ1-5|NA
TGTGCCAGCAGTACCAGGGGCCAGGGCAATCAGCCCCAGCATTTT
CASSTRGQGNQPQHF
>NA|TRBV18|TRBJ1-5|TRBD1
TGTGCCAGCTCCCAGGACAGGGGGCTGAACAATCAGCCCCAGCATTTT
CASSQDRGLNNQPQHF
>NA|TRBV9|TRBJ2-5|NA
TGTGCCAGCAGCGTAATGGGGGCACCACAAGAGACCCAGTACTTC
CASSVMGAPQETQYF
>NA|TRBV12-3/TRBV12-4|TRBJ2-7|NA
TGTGCCAGCAGTTTGTCACTCTCCTACGAGCAGTACTTC
CASSLSLSYEQYF
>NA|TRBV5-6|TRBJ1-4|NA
TGTGCCAGCAGCTTGTCGGATGAAAAACTGTTTTTT
CASSLSDEKLFF
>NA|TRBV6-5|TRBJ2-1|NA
TGTGCCAGCCAGCTTAGGAGCTCCTACAATGAGCAGTTCTTC
CASQLRSSYNEQFF
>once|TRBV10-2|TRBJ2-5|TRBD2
TGCGCCAGCAGAACTAGCGGGGGCCAAGAGACCCAGTACTTC
CASRTSGGQETQYF
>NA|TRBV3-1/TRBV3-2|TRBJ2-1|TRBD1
TGTGCCAGCAGCCAAAGCCGGGACAGGGGGAGGAATGAGCAGTTCTTC
CASSQSRDRGRNEQFF
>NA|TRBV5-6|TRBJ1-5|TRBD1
TGTGCCAGCAGCTACGGGACAGGGGATCAGCCCCAGCATTTT
CASSYGTGDQPQHF
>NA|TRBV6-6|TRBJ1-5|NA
TGTGCCAGCAGTAAAGACAGAAATAGCAATCAGCCCCAGCATTTT
CASSKDRNSNQPQHF
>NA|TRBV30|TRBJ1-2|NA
TGTGCCTGGAGTGTGACGCGAGGCTATGGCTACACCTTC
CAWSVTRGYGYTF
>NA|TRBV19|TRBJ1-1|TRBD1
TGTGCCAGTAGTCCCCTAAGCGACAGGGCCACTGAAGCTTTCTTT
CASSPLSDRATEAFF
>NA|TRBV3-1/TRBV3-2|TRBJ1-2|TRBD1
TGTGCCAGCAGCCAATCGGGGACAGGGGGTTATGGCTACACCTTC
CASSQSGTGGYGYTF
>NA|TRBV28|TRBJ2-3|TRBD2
TGTGCCAGCAGCCGCACACTAGCGGGAGGCCCAGATACGCAGTATTTT
CASSRTLAGGPDTQYF
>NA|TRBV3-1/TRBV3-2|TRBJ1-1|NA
TGTGCCAGCAGCCATCAGGGCGCGAACACTGAAGCTTTCTTT
CASSHQGANTEAFF
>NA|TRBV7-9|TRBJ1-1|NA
TGTGCCAGCAGTCCACCTTACAGTGAAGCTTTCTTT
CASSPPYSEAFF
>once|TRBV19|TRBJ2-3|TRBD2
TGTGCCAGTAGTAGCCATGCAGCGGGAGAAGGCACAGATACGCAGTATTTT
CASSSHAAGEGTDTQYF
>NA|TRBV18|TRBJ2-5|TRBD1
TGTGCCAGCTCACCATTTGGACAGGGTCGCCAAGAGACCCAGTACTTC
CASSPFGQGRQETQYF
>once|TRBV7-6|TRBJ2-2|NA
TGTGCCAGCAGCGCAGAGGTCCGCCTTTCAGCCACCGGGGAGCTGTTTTTT
CASSAEVRLSATGELFF
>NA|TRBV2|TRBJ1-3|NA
TGTGCCAGCAGAACAGGAAATTCTGGAAACACCATATATTTT
CASRTGNSGNTIYF
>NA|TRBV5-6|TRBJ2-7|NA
TGTGCCAGCAGCTTGAGGACTGCGGAGCAGTACTTC
CASSLRTAEQYF
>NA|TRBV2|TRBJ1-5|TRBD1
TGTGCCAGCAGTGAATTGGGGACAGGGGGCCAGCCCCAGCATTTT
CASSELGTGGQPQHF
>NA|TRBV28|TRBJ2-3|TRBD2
TGTGCCAGTAGGGGGTTAGCGGGAGTGGGAGATACGCAGTATTTT
CASRGLAGVGDTQYF
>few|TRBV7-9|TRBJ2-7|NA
TGTGCCAGCAGCTTAATAAGGGACTTAAACTACGAGCAGTACTTC
CASSLIRDLNYEQYF
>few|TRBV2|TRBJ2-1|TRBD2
TGTGCCAGCAGCCGGGGGGAACTCTACAATGAGCAGTTCTTC
CASSRGELYNEQFF
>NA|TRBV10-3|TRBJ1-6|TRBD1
TGTGCCATCAGTGAGTCGGAGGACAGGTTTTCACCCCTCCACTTT
CAISESEDRFSPLHF
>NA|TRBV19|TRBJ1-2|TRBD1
TGTGCCAGTACCCCGGGACAGGGTTACAATGGCTACACCTTC
CASTPGQGYNGYTF
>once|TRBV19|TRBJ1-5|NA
TGTGCCAGTAGTATAGGCCCGGTTTCCAGCAATCAGCCCCAGCATTTT
CASSIGPVSSNQPQHF
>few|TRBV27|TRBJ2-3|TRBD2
TGTGCCAGCAGTTTAAACCGGGGGGGGACAGATACGCAGTATTTT
CASSLNRGGTDTQYF
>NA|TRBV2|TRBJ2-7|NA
TGTGCCAGCACTCGGACTTACGAGCAGTACTTC
CASTRTYEQYF
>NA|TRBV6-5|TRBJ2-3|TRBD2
TGTGCCAGCACATCGGGGGGTTACACAGATACGCAGTATTTT
CASTSGGYTDTQYF
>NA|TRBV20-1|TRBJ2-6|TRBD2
TGCAGTGCTAGTGGGGGGGTAGGTACGGGAACTGGGGCCAACGTCCTGACTTTC
CSASGGVGTGTGANVLTF
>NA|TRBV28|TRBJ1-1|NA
TGTGCCAGCAGGCTACGGGGTGGGGACTGGCTGAACACTGAAGCTTTCTTT
CASRLRGGDWLNTEAFF
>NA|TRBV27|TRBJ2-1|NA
TGTGCCAGCAGTTTATCGCAGGTGGCCTACAATGAGCAGTTCTTC
CASSLSQVAYNEQFF
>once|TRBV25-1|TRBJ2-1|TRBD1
TGTGCCAGCAGTGAGATCGTGGGACAGGGGACTTCCTACAATGAGCAGTTCTTC
CASSEIVGQGTSYNEQFF
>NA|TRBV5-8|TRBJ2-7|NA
TGTGCCAGCAGCGGAGTGTCAGGGGCCTACGAGCAGTACTTC
CASSGVSGAYEQYF